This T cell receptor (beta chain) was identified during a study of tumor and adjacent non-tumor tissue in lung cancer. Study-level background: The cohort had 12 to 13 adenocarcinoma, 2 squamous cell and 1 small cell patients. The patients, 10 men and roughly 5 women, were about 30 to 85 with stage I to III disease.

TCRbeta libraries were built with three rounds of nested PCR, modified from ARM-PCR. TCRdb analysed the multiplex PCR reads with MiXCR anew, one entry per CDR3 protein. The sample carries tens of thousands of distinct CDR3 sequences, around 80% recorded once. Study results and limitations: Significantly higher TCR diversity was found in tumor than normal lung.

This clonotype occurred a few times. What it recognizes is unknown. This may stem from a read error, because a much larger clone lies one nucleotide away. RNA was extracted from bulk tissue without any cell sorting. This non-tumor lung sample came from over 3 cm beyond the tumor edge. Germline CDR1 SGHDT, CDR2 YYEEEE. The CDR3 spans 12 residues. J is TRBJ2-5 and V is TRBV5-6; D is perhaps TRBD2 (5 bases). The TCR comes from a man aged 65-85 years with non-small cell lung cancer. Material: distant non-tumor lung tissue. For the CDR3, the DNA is TGTGCCAGCAACTTGAACTTCGGGGCCCAGTACTTC. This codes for CASNLNFGAQYF.